The 26 T cell receptor beta chains reported below all come from one sample, sequenced in a study of CD8 T cells in ankylosing spondylitis. Via MiXCR, TCRdb re-called the 5' RACE reads, giving one row per CDR3 protein. The table lists more than 250,000 distinct CDR3 sequences, under 14% of them singletons. Sequencing was done on a sample of blood, either unsorted or a sorted T cell fraction (not recorded which). Source of these receptors: a female donor with ankylosing spondylitis or in good health (not recorded which).

This clonotype was recorded at least ten times. The chain has TRBV10-2 and TRBJ2-1; TRBD2 agrees at 9 bases. The V segment lost 8 bases and the J segment 4 bases; nucleotides outside the gene matches: 9. This CDR3 has 15 residues. Per the germline V gene, CDR1 is WSHSY and CDR2 is SAAADI. CDR3 protein: CASWPAGGRYNEQFF. CDR3 sequence (DNA): TGCGCCAGCTGGCCAGCGGGGGGCCGATACAATGAGCAGTTCTTC.

This clonotype was recorded at least ten times. The chain is built from TRBV21-1 and TRBJ1-6. TRBV21-1 is assigned pseudogene status. The CDR3 has 10 residues. In nucleotides, the CDR3 is TGTGCCGGACCAAATTCACCCCTCCACTTT. Translating it yields CAGPNSPLHF.

This chain connects TRBV30 to TRBJ2-3; D gene uncertain. CDR1 is GTSNPN and CDR2 is SVGIG in the germline V gene (reference sequence). Trimming took off 3 bases at V and 5 bases at J, with 6 bases between the two ends. The CDR3 covers 11 residues. The CDR3 sequence is CAWSAGDTQYF. DNA for the CDR3: TGTGCCTGGAGCGCCGGAGATACGCAGTATTTT. Full variable domain (outside the CDR3, taken from reference TRBV30 and TRBJ2-3): SQTIHQWPATLVQPVGSPLSLECTVEGTSNPNLYWYRQAAGRGLQLLFYSVGIGQISSEVPQNLSASRPQDRQFILSSKKLLLSDSGFYLCAWSAGDTQYFGPGTRLTVL.

This clonotype was seen ten or more times. The V gene is TRBV5-1, the J gene TRBJ2-2, with 9 positions matching TRBD2. The CDR3 has 17 amino acids. The ends lost 3 bases at V and 5 bases at J; junction bases unmatched: 11. Germline V gene data show CDR1 as SGHRS and CDR2 as YFSETQ. This CDR3 is CASSYGASGIGTGELFF. DNA of the CDR3: TGCGCCAGCAGCTATGGCGCTAGCGGGATCGGAACCGGGGAGCTGTTTTTT. Full variable domain (outside the CDR3, taken from reference TRBV5-1 and TRBJ2-2): KAGVTQTPRYLIKTRGQQVTLSCSPISGHRSVSWYQQTPGQGLQFLFEYFSETQRNKGNFPGRFSGRQFSNSRSEMNVSTLELGDSALYLCASSYGASGIGTGELFFGEGSRLTVL.

This clonotype was counted at least ten times. This chain uses TRBV12-3 or TRBV12-4 with TRBJ2-7; tentatively, D is TRBD1 (5 bases). Trimming pared 3 bases from V and 7 bases from J, leaving 13 bases between. This CDR3 comprises 13 residues. The chain's CDR3 is CASSFRTLGEQYF. The CDR3 nucleotides are TGTGCCAGCAGTTTCCGGACACTGGGTGAGCAGTACTTC.

This clonotype has only a few counts. The chain uses TRBV5-1 and TRBJ2-7; no reliable D call. The V end was cut by 0 bases, the J end by 5 bases, with 12 bases between. Germline lookup yields CDR1 SGHRS and CDR2 YFSETQ. CDR3 length equals 14 residues. CDR3: CASSLDGFANEQYF. The DNA for the CDR3 is TGCGCCAGCAGCTTGGATGGGTTCGCAAACGAGCAGTACTTC.

In this sample, this clonotype turned up a few times. V gene TRBV30 combines with J gene TRBJ1-2, with D unresolved. Germline values: CDR1 GTSNPN, CDR2 SVGIG (reference sequence). V gave up 3 bases and J gave up 2 bases, with 7 bases separating them. This CDR3 region has 12 residues. The CDR3 here is CAWRLPNYGYTF. The CDR3 nucleotides are TGTGCCTGGAGGCTGCCCAACTATGGCTACACCTTC.

This rearrangement joins TRBV27 to TRBJ2-2; D gene unclear. CDR1 and CDR2 (germline): MNHEY, SMNVEV (reference sequence). V gave up 4 bases and J gave up 6 bases, with 18 bases separating them. The CDR3 totals 16 residues. The CDR3 loop is CASSSSPYKGAGELFF. DNA of the CDR3: TGTGCCAGCAGTTCATCGCCCTACAAGGGCGCCGGGGAGCTGTTTTTT.

This clonotype was seen a few times. The chain combines TRBV5-6 with TRBJ2-2, with D hard to call. Germline CDR1 and CDR2: SGHDT and YYEEEE. V was shortened by 4 bases and J by 5 bases, with 15 bases between the two germline ends. CDR3 length: 15 amino acids. The CDR3 DNA sequence: TGTGCCAGCAGCCGGATTGGGCGATCTACCGGGGAGCTGTTTTTT. As protein: CASSRIGRSTGELFF.

This chain uses TRBV20-1 with TRBJ2-3, with D perhaps TRBD1 (6 bases). The CDR3 sequence is 14 residues long. Between the trimmed V and J ends, which lost 3 bases and 3 bases, there was a span of 13 bases. Germline-derived CDR1 and CDR2 are DFQATT and SNEGSKA (reference sequence). Written as DNA, the CDR3 is TGCAGTGCTAGGGCTCAGGGGAAAACAGATACGCAGTATTTT. This encodes CSARAQGKTDTQYF.

The V call is TRBV5-6, the J call TRBJ2-1, with 11 bases aligning to TRBD2. Germline CDR1 and CDR2: SGHDT and YYEEEE. The V and J ends lost 0 bases and 6 bases, in that order; junction bases with no gene match: 2. The CDR3 runs to 15 residues. The CDR3 bases are TGTGCCAGCAGCTTGGCTCTAGCGGGGGGCAATGAGCAGTTCTTC. It translates to CASSLALAGGNEQFF.

This clonotype was detected only a few times. DNA for the CDR3: TGTGCCAGCAGTTTCGGCCAGGGCTCGGACACCGGGGAGCTGTTTTTT. Translated, it gives CASSFGQGSDTGELFF. The V call is TRBV12-3 or TRBV12-4, the J call TRBJ2-2; TRBD1 might be the D (5 bases). The germline V and J ends were trimmed by 3 bases and 3 bases, with 14 bases remaining between them. The CDR3 covers 16 residues.

This clonotype was seen repeatedly, ten times or more. The chain employs TRBV20-1 and TRBJ2-7, with 12 bases matching TRBD2. The CDR3 runs to 13 residues. The V gene end was trimmed by 3 bases and the J gene end by 3 bases; junction bases not matched to a gene: 0. CDR1 and CDR2 from the germline V gene are DFQATT and SNEGSKA (reference sequence). The CDR3 DNA is TGCAGTGCTAGGACTAGCGGGGGCTACGAGCAGTACTTC. Amino acids: CSARTSGGYEQYF.

The sample holds many counts of this clonotype. The chain carries TRBV5-1 and TRBJ2-3, with a tentative D call TRBD2 (6 bases). The V and J ends lost 4 bases and 1 base respectively, with 16 bases between them. Germline CDR1 is SGHRS and CDR2 is YFSETQ. CDR3 length: 16 amino acids. The CDR3 loop reads CASSPSFGGGTDTQYF. Written as DNA, the CDR3 is TGCGCCAGCAGCCCGTCGTTCGGAGGGGGCACAGATACGCAGTATTTT.

This clonotype has at least ten counts. This chain joins TRBV11-1 and TRBJ2-5; 7 nucleotides agree with TRBD2. With V trimmed by 5 bases and J by 3 bases, 9 bases remained unmatched. Germline CDR1 reads SGHAT; CDR2 reads FQDESV (reference sequence). This CDR3 comprises 15 residues. Here the CDR3 reads CASSTYATSKETQYF. CDR3 DNA sequence: TGTGCCAGCAGCACCTACGCGACTAGCAAAGAGACCCAGTACTTC.

Ten or more counts support this clonotype. The chain combines TRBV7-2 with TRBJ2-7; the D is unclear. The V end lost 3 bases, the J end lost 0 bases, and 12 bases lay between the germline ends. Per the germline V gene, CDR1 is SGHTA and CDR2 is FQGNSA. This CDR3 contains 15 residues. This CDR3 is CASSLFVGSSYEQYF. DNA of the CDR3: TGTGCCAGCAGCTTGTTCGTAGGTAGCTCCTACGAGCAGTACTTC.

The genes are TRBV7-2 and TRBJ2-7; 11 positions match TRBD1. The CDR3 extends over 16 amino acids. V lost 5 bases, J lost 4 bases, and 10 bases stayed unmatched. The germline V gene encodes CDR1 SGHTA and CDR2 FQGNSA. CDR3 in DNA: TGTGCCAGCAGCCAAAGGACCGGGACAGGGGGTTACGAGCAGTACTTC. Translated: CASSQRTGTGGYEQYF.

This clonotype was counted ten times or more. This sequence joins TRBV20-1 and TRBJ2-1, with 16 bases aligning to TRBD2. Germline CDR1 DFQATT, CDR2 SNEGSKA (reference sequence). V lost 2 bases and J lost 7; bases outside the gene matches: 5. The CDR3 loop spans 16 amino acids. Written as DNA, the CDR3 is TGCAGTGCTAGACTCGCGGGACTAGCGGGGGGGAATGAGCAGTTCTTC. Its protein is CSARLAGLAGGNEQFF.

This clonotype was picked up a small number of times. This chain joins TRBV27 and TRBJ2-7; D call uncertain. Trimming removed 4 bases from V and 6 bases from J, with 1 base in between. Germline lookup yields CDR1 MNHEY and CDR2 SMNVEV (reference sequence). This CDR3 is built from 9 residues. The CDR3 sequence: CASSSEQYF. DNA for the CDR3: TGTGCCAGCAGTTCCGAGCAGTACTTC.

This clonotype was observed at least ten times. V usage is TRBV5-1 and J usage is TRBJ2-4, with unresolved D. The CDR3 totals 12 residues. Deletions cut 4 bases from V and 7 bases from J, with 9 bases between. From germline, CDR1 is SGHRS and CDR2 YFSETQ. The DNA of the CDR3 is TGCGCCAGCAGCCCGGTCGGTAACATTCAGTACTTC. Protein product: CASSPVGNIQYF.

This clonotype was recorded many times. The chain uses TRBV9 and TRBJ2-3; TRBD2 is a possible D gene (6 bases). Looked up from germline, CDR1 is SGDLS and CDR2 is YYNGEE. Trimming shortened V by 4 bases and J by 0 bases, and 15 bases separated the two germline ends. This CDR3 has 16 residues. The CDR3 region is CASSPGGGFSTDTQYF. CDR3 coding DNA: TGTGCCAGCAGCCCCGGGGGAGGCTTCAGCACAGATACGCAGTATTTT. Variable domain in full (rest from reference TRBV9 and TRBJ2-3): DSGVTQTPKHLITATGQRVTLRCSPRSGDLSVYWYQQSLDQGLQFLIQYYNGEERAKGNILERFSAQQFPDLHSELNLSSLELGDSALYFCASSPGGGFSTDTQYFGPGTRLTVL.

CDR3 loop: CAWSGAGASNQPQHF. The CDR3 DNA sequence: TGTGCCTGGAGTGGGGCAGGGGCTAGCAATCAGCCCCAGCATTTT. J is TRBJ1-5 and V is TRBV30; the D gene is possibly TRBD1 (6 bases). The V gene lost 1 base and the J gene lost 0 bases, with 10 bases spanning the gap. Germline V gene data show CDR1 as GTSNPN and CDR2 as SVGIG (reference sequence). This CDR3 has 15 amino acids.

This clonotype has ten or more counts. V usage is TRBV10-1 and J usage is TRBJ2-6, with 8 bases that match TRBD2. With V trimmed by 6 bases and J by 0 bases, 1 base remained unmatched. Germline V gives CDR1 WNHNN, CDR2 SYGVQD (reference sequence). The CDR3 is 15 amino acids. The CDR3 nucleotides read TGCGCCAGCAGCGGGAGGGGCTCTGGGGCCAACGTCCTGACTTTC. This encodes CASSGRGSGANVLTF.

This sequence joins TRBV5-5 and TRBJ1-5; 8 bases map to TRBD1. V dropped 4 bases and J dropped 4; count of bases not matched to a gene: 7. There are 15 residues in the CDR3. Germline V lookup: CDR1 SGHKS, CDR2 YYEKEE (reference sequence). The DNA for the CDR3 is TGTGCCAGCAGCGACAGGGGATGGGGAAATCAGCCCCAGCATTTT. Translated, it gives CASSDRGWGNQPQHF.

This clonotype was seen only a few times. The chain is built from TRBV28 and TRBJ2-7; TRBD1 aligns across 10 bases. Germline assignment: CDR1 MDHEN and CDR2 SYDVKM. V gave up 7 bases and J gave up 3 bases; unmatched junction bases: 9. The CDR3 is 15 residues long. The CDR3 loop is CASTRGGTGVYEQYF. The CDR3 coding sequence is TGTGCCAGCACCAGAGGGGGGACAGGGGTCTACGAGCAGTACTTC.

This clonotype was detected many times. This chain uses TRBV28 with TRBJ2-4, with 14 positions matching TRBD2. The CDR3 loop spans 14 amino acids. Trimming took 8 bases from V and 7 from J; bases not matched to a gene: 4. Germline loops: CDR1 MDHEN, CDR2 SYDVKM. Here the CDR3 reads CASATSGGANIQYF. The CDR3 bases are TGTGCCAGCGCGACTAGCGGGGGGGCTAACATTCAGTACTTC. Combining the CDR3 with reference TRBV28 and TRBJ2-4 gives the whole variable domain DVKVTQSSRYLVKRTGEKVFLECVQDMDHENMFWYRQDPGLGLRLIYFSYDVKMKEKGDIPEGYSVSREKKERFSLILESASTNQTSMYLCASATSGGANIQYFGAGTRLSVL.